The T cell receptor beta chain under discussion was sequenced for a study of blood T cell repertoires in COVID-19. Study overall: Spain, Italy and the United States supplied samples that represented acute and convalescent COVID-19.

V lost 1 base to trimming and J lost 3 bases, with 9 bases between them. This CDR3 region has 14 residues. Germline loops: CDR1 LGHDT, CDR2 YNNKEL (reference sequence). Original processing notes: Reference gene primer amplification yielded estimated nucleated cell counts. TCRdb's table, derived via immunoSEQ multiplex PCR, lists solely in-frame clones and lacks some. The V and J calls and clone size come from that table; D and trimming were worked out from the DNA. The data contain 90,000 to 130,000 clones, more than 65% of them singletons. The rearrangement links TRBV3-1 (or the pseudogene TRBV3-2) to TRBJ1-1; unclear D gene. Sequencing was carried out using peripheral blood. The receptor comes from a woman aged 80 or over with acute or convalescent COVID-19. CDR3 sequence (DNA): TGTGCCAGCAGCCAAGCAGACGGAGACACTGAAGCTTTCTTT. Translation: CASSQADGDTEAFF.